These T cell receptor beta chains were read from a single sample in a study of blood T cell repertoires in COVID-19. This table comes from immunoSEQ multiplex PCR, and its TCRdb copy is limited to in-frame clones, with some not included. The sample consists of around 220,000 clones, 87% of them appearing once. The specimen was peripheral blood. All receptors derive from a man between 35 and 55 years old with active or convalescent COVID-19. Both conserved end residues are part of each CDR3. The order of the fields is D gene, clone size, V gene, J gene, CDR3 protein, CDR3 DNA. A D gene is named only where the DNA matches it firmly. Clone sizes are given selectively: once, few, many, or a class where the clone is expanded.

-,-,TRBV18,TRBJ1-1,CASSPRGLTSEAFF,TGTGCCAGCTCACCACGGGGGCTAACGTCTGAAGCTTTCTTT
-,-,TRBV19,TRBJ2-2,CASRSPGRNTGELFF,TGTGCCAGTAGGAGTCCGGGAAGGAACACCGGGGAGCTGTTTTTT
-,-,TRBV24-1,TRBJ2-3,CATSDSSTGSDTQYF,TGTGCCACCAGTGATTCGTCCACAGGGTCAGATACGCAGTATTTT
TRBD2,-,TRBV5-1,TRBJ2-1,CASSLLAGGSSYNEQFF,TGCGCCAGCAGCTTACTAGCGGGGGGCAGCTCCTACAATGAGCAGTTCTTC
-,-,TRBV29-1,TRBJ1-2,CSVERVIGYTF,TGCAGCGTTGAGCGGGTGATTGGCTACACCTTC
TRBD1,-,TRBV15,TRBJ1-1,CATSLDRANTEAFF,TGTGCCACCAGCCTCGACAGGGCGAACACTGAAGCTTTCTTT
TRBD2,few,TRBV5-4,TRBJ2-3,CASSSGLTLPDTQYF,TGTGCCAGCAGCTCGGGACTAACTCTCCCAGATACGCAGTATTTT
TRBD1,-,TRBV10-3,TRBJ2-7,CAITNLRQGTYEQYF,TGTGCCATCACCAACCTGAGACAGGGTACTTATGAGCAGTACTTC
TRBD1,-,TRBV20-1,TRBJ2-1,CSATPGTGCVF,TGCAGTGCTACGCCCGGGACAGGGTGCGTCTTC
-,-,TRBV19,TRBJ1-5,CASSMTGGDQPQHF,TGTGCCAGTAGTATGACTGGCGGTGATCAGCCCCAGCATTTT
TRBD2,-,TRBV20-1,TRBJ2-1,CSASLRLAAGDEQFF,TGCAGTGCTAGTCTTAGACTAGCGGCGGGCGATGAGCAGTTCTTC
-,-,TRBV5-1,TRBJ1-1,CASKPGARLNTEAFF,TGCGCCAGCAAACCCGGTGCACGATTGAACACTGAAGCTTTCTTT
-,-,TRBV25-1,TRBJ1-4,CASSEKKTGLEKLFF,TGTGCCAGCAGTGAGAAGAAGACAGGACTTGAAAAACTGTTTTTT
TRBD1,-,TRBV27,TRBJ1-5,CASSYRGGGNQPQHF,TGTGCCAGCAGTTATAGAGGGGGCGGCAATCAGCCCCAGCATTTT
-,-,TRBV19,TRBJ1-1,CASSLLGGGNTEAFF,TGTGCCAGTAGTCTTCTAGGCGGGGGGAACACTGAAGCTTTCTTT
-,-,TRBV30,TRBJ2-1,CAWSGMDWEQFF,TGTGCCTGGAGTGGGATGGACTGGGAGCAGTTCTTC
-,-,TRBV27,TRBJ1-6,CASSWQGFSSPLHF,TGTGCCAGCAGTTGGCAGGGATTTAGTTCACCCCTCCACTTT
-,-,TRBV5-1,TRBJ2-2,CASSYLSGGTGELFF,TGCGCCAGCAGCTACCTTAGTGGAGGGACCGGGGAGCTGTTTTTT
-,-,TRBV18,TRBJ1-2,CASSPPQGGRVDYGYTF,TGTGCCAGCTCACCACCGCAGGGCGGCAGGGTTGACTATGGCTACACCTTC
TRBD1,-,TRBV5-4,TRBJ2-3,CASSLGQGAFPDTQYF,TGTGCCAGCAGCTTGGGGCAGGGGGCCTTCCCAGATACGCAGTATTTT
-,-,TRBV6-1,TRBJ1-4,CASSEIRIRLRTNEKLFF,TGTGCCAGCAGTGAAATCAGGATAAGGCTTCGAACTAATGAAAAACTGTTTTTT
TRBD1,once,TRBV6-1,TRBJ2-7,CASSFGTASSEQYF,TGTGCCAGCAGTTTCGGGACAGCGTCAAGCGAGCAGTACTTC
-,-,TRBV19,TRBJ1-1,CASRHDPGYTEAFF,TGTGCCAGTAGACATGACCCGGGGTACACTGAAGCTTTCTTT
-,-,TRBV7-3,TRBJ1-6,CASSLSGNSPLHF,TGTGCCAGCAGCTTATCAGGGAATTCACCCCTCCACTTT
TRBD2,-,TRBV15,TRBJ2-5,CATAGGGPRETQYF,TGTGCCACCGCGGGCGGGGGGCCGAGAGAGACCCAGTACTTC
TRBD1,-,TRBV3-1/TRBV3-2,TRBJ1-3,CASSLQGSGNTIYF,TGTGCCAGCAGCCTACAGGGGTCAGGAAACACCATATATTTT
-,-,TRBV5-1,TRBJ1-6,CASSFGAGTPLSPLHF,TGCGCCAGCAGCTTTGGCGCGGGGACCCCTCTCTCGCCCCTCCACTTT
TRBD1,-,TRBV5-1,TRBJ1-2,CASSSGTVRANYGYTF,TGCGCCAGCAGCTCCGGGACAGTTCGAGCTAACTATGGCTACACCTTC
-,-,TRBV7-9,TRBJ2-7,CASSLTAGVTYEQYF,TGTGCCAGCAGCTTAACGGCAGGGGTTACCTACGAGCAGTACTTC
-,-,TRBV10-3,TRBJ1-3,CAISEGGTSGNTIYF,TGTGCCATCAGTGAGGGGGGGACCTCTGGAAACACCATATATTTT
TRBD1,-,TRBV18,TRBJ1-4,CASSGDRPRLSTNEKLFF,TGTGCCAGCTCAGGGGACAGGCCCAGGTTGTCAACTAATGAAAAACTGTTTTTT
TRBD1,-,TRBV28,TRBJ1-2,CASSLGQGNYGYTF,TGTGCCAGCAGTTTAGGACAGGGAAACTATGGCTACACCTTC
-,-,TRBV4-2,TRBJ2-3,CASSGLLWTDTQYF,TGTGCCAGCAGCGGACTTCTGTGGACAGATACGCAGTATTTT
-,-,TRBV7-2,TRBJ2-1,CASSSRIAANNEQFF,TGTGCCAGCAGCTCACGGATAGCGGCCAACAATGAGCAGTTCTTC
TRBD1,-,TRBV7-9,TRBJ1-6,CASRLTGDSPLHF,TGTGCCAGCAGACTGACAGGGGATTCACCCCTCCACTTT
-,-,TRBV19,TRBJ2-7,CASSITGQPFTYEQYF,TGTGCCAGTAGTATTACGGGACAACCCTTCACCTACGAGCAGTACTTC
-,-,TRBV11-2,TRBJ1-5,CASSLDGNGNQPQHF,TGTGCCAGCAGCTTAGACGGGAATGGCAATCAGCCCCAGCATTTT
-,few,TRBV30,TRBJ2-3,CAWNRGADTQYF,TGTGCCTGGAATCGGGGGGCCGATACGCAGTATTTT
TRBD1,-,TRBV2,TRBJ2-7,CASSEQGAYEQYF,TGTGCCAGCAGTGAACAGGGGGCCTACGAGCAGTACTTC
-,-,TRBV28,TRBJ1-2,CASSLSLGYGYTF,TGTGCCAGCAGTTTATCTCTCGGCTATGGCTACACCTTC
TRBD1,-,TRBV5-4,TRBJ2-1,CASSSDRGSYNEQFF,TGTGCCAGCAGCTCGGACAGGGGGTCCTACAATGAGCAGTTCTTC
-,once,TRBV19,TRBJ1-5,CASSAWEQPQHF,TGTGCCAGTAGTGCCTGGGAGCAGCCCCAGCATTTT
TRBD2,-,TRBV3-1/TRBV3-2,TRBJ2-4,CASSLRTSGGIQYF,TGTGCCAGCAGCCTCCGGACTAGCGGCGGCATTCAGTACTTC
TRBD1,-,TRBV27,TRBJ1-6,CASSWTGEGSPLHF,TGTGCCAGCAGTTGGACAGGGGAGGGTTCACCCCTCCACTTT
-,-,TRBV30,TRBJ1-5,CAWSVGRQPQHF,TGTGCCTGGAGTGTAGGGAGGCAGCCCCAGCATTTT
-,-,TRBV28,TRBJ1-1,CASSFWQGGTEAFF,TGTGCCAGCAGTTTTTGGCAGGGCGGCACTGAAGCTTTCTTT
TRBD1,-,TRBV19,TRBJ2-7,CASKIRDRGYEQYF,TGTGCCAGCAAAATCCGGGACAGGGGGTACGAGCAGTACTTC
-,-,TRBV5-4,TRBJ1-3,CASSLDRIVGNTIYF,TGTGCCAGCAGCTTGGACAGGATCGTTGGAAACACCATATATTTT
TRBD2,-,TRBV5-4,TRBJ2-7,CASSGGTSVYNAYEQYF,TGTGCCAGCAGCGGGGGGACTAGTGTTTATAACGCCTACGAGCAGTACTTC
-,-,TRBV3-1/TRBV3-2,TRBJ2-7,CASSQVAYEQYF,TGTGCCAGCAGCCAAGTAGCCTACGAGCAGTACTTC
TRBD1,-,TRBV28,TRBJ2-5,CASTTRHRGLETQYF,TGTGCCAGCACAACGCGCCACAGGGGGCTAGAGACCCAGTACTTC